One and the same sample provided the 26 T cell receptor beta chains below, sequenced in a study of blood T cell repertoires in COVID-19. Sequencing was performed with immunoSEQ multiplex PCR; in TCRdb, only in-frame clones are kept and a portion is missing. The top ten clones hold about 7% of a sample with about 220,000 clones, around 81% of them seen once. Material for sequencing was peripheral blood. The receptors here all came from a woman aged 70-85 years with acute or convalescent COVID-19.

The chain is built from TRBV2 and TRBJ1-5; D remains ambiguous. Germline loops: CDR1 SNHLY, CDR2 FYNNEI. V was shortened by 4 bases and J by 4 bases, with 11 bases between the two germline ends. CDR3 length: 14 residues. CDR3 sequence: CASSVSTGNQPQHF. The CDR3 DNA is TGTGCCAGCAGTGTATCCACGGGGAATCAGCCCCAGCATTTT.

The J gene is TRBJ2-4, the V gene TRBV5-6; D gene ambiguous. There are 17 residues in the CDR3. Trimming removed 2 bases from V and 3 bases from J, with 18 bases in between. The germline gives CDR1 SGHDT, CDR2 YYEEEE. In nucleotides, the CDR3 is TGTGCCAGCAGCTTACTACCACATCAAAATGACAAAAACATTCAGTACTTC. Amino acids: CASSLLPHQNDKNIQYF.

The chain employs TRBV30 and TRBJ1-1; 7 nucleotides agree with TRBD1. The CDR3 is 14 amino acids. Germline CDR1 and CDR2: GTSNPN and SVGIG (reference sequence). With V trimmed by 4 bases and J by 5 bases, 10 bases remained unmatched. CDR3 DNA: TGTGCCTGGACCCCATGGAGGGGGCGGACTGAAGCTTTCTTT. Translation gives CAWTPWRGRTEAFF.

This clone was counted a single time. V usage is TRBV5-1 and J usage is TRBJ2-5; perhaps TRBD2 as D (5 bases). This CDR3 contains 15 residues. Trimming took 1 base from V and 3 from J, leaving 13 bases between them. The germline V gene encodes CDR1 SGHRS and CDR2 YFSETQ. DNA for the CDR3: TGCGCCAGCAGCTTGAGCCGGACTGGGAAAGAGACCCAGTACTTC. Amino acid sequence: CASSLSRTGKETQYF.

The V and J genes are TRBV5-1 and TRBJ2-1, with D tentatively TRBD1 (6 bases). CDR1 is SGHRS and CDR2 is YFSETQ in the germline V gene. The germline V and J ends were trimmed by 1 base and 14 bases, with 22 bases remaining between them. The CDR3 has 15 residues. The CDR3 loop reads CASSLRTGLGAGEFF. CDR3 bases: TGCGCCAGCAGCTTGCGAACAGGGCTGGGCGCCGGGGAGTTCTTC.

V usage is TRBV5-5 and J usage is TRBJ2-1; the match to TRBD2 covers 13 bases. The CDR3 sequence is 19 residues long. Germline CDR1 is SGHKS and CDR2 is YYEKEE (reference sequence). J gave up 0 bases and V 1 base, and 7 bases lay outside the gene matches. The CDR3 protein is CASSLLLAGGPRSYNEQFF. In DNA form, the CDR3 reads TGTGCCAGCAGCTTGTTACTAGCGGGGGGGCCGCGCTCCTACAATGAGCAGTTCTTC.

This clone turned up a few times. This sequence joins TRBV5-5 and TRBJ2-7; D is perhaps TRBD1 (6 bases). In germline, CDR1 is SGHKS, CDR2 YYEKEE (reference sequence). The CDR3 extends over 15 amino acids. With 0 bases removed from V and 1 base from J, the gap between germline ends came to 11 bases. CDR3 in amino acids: CASSLVGAGSYEQYF. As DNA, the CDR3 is TGTGCCAGCAGCTTGGTGGGGGCAGGGTCCTACGAGCAGTACTTC.

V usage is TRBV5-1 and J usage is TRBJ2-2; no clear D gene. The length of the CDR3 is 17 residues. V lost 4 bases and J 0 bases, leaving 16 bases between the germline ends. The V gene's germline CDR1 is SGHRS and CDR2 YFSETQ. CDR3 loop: CASSPDIGSANTGELFF. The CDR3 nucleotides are TGCGCCAGCAGCCCTGATATCGGTTCCGCGAACACCGGGGAGCTGTTTTTT. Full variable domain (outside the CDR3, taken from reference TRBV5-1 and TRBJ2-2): KAGVTQTPRYLIKTRGQQVTLSCSPISGHRSVSWYQQTPGQGLQFLFEYFSETQRNKGNFPGRFSGRQFSNSRSEMNVSTLELGDSALYLCASSPDIGSANTGELFFGEGSRLTVL.

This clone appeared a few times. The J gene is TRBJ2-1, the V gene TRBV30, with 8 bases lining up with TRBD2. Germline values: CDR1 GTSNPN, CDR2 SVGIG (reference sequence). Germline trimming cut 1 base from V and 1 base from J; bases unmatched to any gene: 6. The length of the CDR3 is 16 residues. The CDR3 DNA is TGTGCCTGGAGTGGAATCGGCGGGGGGTCCTACAATGAGCAGTTCTTC. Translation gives CAWSGIGGGSYNEQFF.

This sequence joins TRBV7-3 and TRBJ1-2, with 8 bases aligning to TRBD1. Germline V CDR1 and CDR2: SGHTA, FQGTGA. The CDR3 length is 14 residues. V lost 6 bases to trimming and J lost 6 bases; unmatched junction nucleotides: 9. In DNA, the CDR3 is TGTGCCAGCAGACCACTTAGACAGGGGAATGGCTACACCTTC. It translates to CASRPLRQGNGYTF.

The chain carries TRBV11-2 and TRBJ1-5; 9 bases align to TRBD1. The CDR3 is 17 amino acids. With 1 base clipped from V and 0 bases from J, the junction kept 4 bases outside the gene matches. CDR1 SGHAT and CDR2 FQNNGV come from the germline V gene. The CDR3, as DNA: TGTGCCAGCAGCTTAGCCGGGACAGGGTATAGCAATCAGCCCCAGCATTTT. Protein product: CASSLAGTGYSNQPQHF.

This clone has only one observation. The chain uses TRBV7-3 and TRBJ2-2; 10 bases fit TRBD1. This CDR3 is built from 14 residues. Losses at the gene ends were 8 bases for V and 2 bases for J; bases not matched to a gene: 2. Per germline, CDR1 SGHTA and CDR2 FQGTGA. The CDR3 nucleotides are TGTGCCAGCCGACAGGGGGCAAACACCGGGGAGCTGTTTTTT. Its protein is CASRQGANTGELFF.

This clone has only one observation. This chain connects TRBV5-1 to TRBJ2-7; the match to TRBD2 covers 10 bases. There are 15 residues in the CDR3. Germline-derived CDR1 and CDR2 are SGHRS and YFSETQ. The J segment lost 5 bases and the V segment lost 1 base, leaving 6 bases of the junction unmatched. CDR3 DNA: TGCGCCAGCAGCTTGAAAAGCGGGGGGGCAGACGAGCAGTACTTC. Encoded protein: CASSLKSGGADEQYF.

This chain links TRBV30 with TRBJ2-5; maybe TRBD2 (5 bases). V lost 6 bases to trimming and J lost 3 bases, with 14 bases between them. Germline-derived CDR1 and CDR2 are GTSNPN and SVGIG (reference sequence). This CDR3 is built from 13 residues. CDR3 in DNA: TGTGCCTGTAGTCCGGGGAAAAAAGAGACCCAGTACTTC. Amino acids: CACSPGKKETQYF.

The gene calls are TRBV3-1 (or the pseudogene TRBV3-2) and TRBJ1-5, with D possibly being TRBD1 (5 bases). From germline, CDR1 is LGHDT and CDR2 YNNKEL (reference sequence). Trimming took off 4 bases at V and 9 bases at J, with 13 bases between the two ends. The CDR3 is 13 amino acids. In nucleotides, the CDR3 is TGTGCCAGCAGCCCGGGGGGATTTGGGCCCCAGCATTTT. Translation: CASSPGGFGPQHF.

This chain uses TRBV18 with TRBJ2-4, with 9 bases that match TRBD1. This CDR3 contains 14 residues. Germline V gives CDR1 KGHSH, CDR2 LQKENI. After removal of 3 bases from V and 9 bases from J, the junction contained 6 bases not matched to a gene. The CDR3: CASSPGQGSSIQYF. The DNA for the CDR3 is TGTGCCAGCTCACCGGGACAGGGATCGAGCATTCAGTACTTC.

The CDR3 protein is CASSFKDRDHNEQFF. The CDR3 nucleotides are TGTGCCAGCAGCTTCAAGGACAGGGACCACAATGAGCAGTTCTTC. V is TRBV11-2 and J is TRBJ2-1, with 8 bases matching TRBD1. CDR3 length: 15 residues. Trimming cost V 3 bases and J 5 bases; bases outside gene matches: 6. The germline gives CDR1 SGHAT, CDR2 FQNNGV.

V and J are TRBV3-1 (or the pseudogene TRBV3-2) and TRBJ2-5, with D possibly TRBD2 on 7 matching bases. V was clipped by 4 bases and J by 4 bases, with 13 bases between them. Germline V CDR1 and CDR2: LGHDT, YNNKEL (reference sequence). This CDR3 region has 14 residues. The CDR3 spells CASSPGGGVETQYF. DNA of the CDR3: TGTGCCAGCAGCCCTGGAGGGGGGGTAGAGACCCAGTACTTC.

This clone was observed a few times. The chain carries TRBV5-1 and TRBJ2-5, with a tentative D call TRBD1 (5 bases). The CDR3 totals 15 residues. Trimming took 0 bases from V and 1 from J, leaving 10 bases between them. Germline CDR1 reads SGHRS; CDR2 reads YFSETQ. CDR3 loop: CASSLELQGQETQYF. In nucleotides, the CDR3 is TGCGCCAGCAGCTTGGAGCTCCAGGGCCAAGAGACCCAGTACTTC.

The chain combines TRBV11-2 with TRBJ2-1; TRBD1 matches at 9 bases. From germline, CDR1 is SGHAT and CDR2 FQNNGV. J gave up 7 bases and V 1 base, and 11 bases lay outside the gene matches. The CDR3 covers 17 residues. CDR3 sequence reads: CASSLAGRGQGRNEQFF. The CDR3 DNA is TGTGCCAGCAGCTTAGCAGGCCGGGGACAGGGACGTAATGAGCAGTTCTTC.

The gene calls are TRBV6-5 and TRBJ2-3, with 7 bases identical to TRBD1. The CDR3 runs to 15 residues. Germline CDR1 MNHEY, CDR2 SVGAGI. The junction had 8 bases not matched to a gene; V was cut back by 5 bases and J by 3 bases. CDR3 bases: TGTGCCAGCAGTAGGTGGGGACAGAGGACAGATACGCAGTATTTT. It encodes CASSRWGQRTDTQYF.

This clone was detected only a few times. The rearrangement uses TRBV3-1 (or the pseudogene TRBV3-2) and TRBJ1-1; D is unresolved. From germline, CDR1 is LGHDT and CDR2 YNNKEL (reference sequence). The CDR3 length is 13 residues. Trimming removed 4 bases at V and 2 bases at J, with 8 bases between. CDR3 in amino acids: CASSPVSNTEAFF. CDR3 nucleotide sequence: TGTGCCAGCAGCCCTGTATCTAACACTGAAGCTTTCTTT.

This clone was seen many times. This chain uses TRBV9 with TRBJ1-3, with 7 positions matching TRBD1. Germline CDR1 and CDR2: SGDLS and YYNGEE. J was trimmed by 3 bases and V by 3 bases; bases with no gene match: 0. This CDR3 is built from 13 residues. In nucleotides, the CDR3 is TGTGCCAGCAGCGCAGGGGGTGGAAACACCATATATTTT. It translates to CASSAGGGNTIYF.

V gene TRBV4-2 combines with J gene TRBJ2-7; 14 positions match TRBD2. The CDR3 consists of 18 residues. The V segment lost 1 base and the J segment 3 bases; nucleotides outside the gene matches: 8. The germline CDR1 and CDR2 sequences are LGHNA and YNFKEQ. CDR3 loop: CASSQALSGTSGGYEQYF. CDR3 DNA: TGTGCCAGCAGCCAAGCGCTCTCTGGGACTAGCGGGGGCTACGAGCAGTACTTC.

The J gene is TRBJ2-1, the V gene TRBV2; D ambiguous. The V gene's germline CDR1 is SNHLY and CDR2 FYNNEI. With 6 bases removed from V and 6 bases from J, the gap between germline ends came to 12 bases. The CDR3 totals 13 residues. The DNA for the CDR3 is TGTGCCAGCAGGAACTCGCTCTTCAATGAGCAGTTCTTC. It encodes CASRNSLFNEQFF.

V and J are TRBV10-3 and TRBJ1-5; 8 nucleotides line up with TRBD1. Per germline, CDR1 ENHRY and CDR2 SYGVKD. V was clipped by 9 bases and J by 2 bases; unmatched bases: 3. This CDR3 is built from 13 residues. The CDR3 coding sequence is TGTGCCATATCGGACAGGGGCAATCAGCCCCAGCATTTT. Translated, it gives CAISDRGNQPQHF.